The rows below give T cell receptor beta chains drawn from one sample of a study of cytomegalovirus exposure and HLA in healthy donors. TCRdb's copy holds only in-frame clones and misses some; the assay was immunoSEQ multiplex PCR. In the table there are 220,000 or so clones, around 75% of which are singletons. Sequencing used PBMCs. These receptors were collected from a woman aged 30 to 39 in good health and CMV-seronegative. Both conserved end residues are part of each CDR3. A D gene is named only where the DNA matches it firmly. Clone size is not always given. Where it is, it says once, few, many or a class for expanded clones.

DNA	CDR3	D	V	J	size
TGTGCCACCAGCACGGGGGACAGGGCCGAGCAGTACTTC	CATSTGDRAEQYF	TRBD1	TRBV15	TRBJ2-7	.
TGTGCTAGCAGCTCGGGTCCCTATGACTCCTCCTTGACGGGCTCCTACGAGCAGTACTTC	CASSSGPYDSSLTGSYEQYF	.	TRBV7-7	TRBJ2-7	.
TGCGCCAGCAGCCTTGGGGCGGGGTTGAACACTGAAGCTTTCTTT	CASSLGAGLNTEAFF	.	TRBV5-1	TRBJ1-1	few
TGTGCCAGCAAGCCCGGGACAGGTTACGAGCAGTACTTC	CASKPGTGYEQYF	TRBD1	TRBV27	TRBJ2-7	.
TGCAGCGTCCTCACAACAGGGGACAACACTGAAGCTTTCTTT	CSVLTTGDNTEAFF	TRBD1	TRBV29-1	TRBJ1-1	.
TGTGCCAGCATGGAAACAGGGAGAAACGAGCAGTACTTC	CASMETGRNEQYF	.	TRBV6-5	TRBJ2-7	.
TGTGCCAGCAGCTCCCGAGCCGGGACTAGTTTCAACGAGCAGTACTTC	CASSSRAGTSFNEQYF	TRBD2	TRBV11-3	TRBJ2-7	.
TGTGCCACCAGCAGAGATCAAAGCACAGATACGCAGTATTTT	CATSRDQSTDTQYF	.	TRBV15	TRBJ2-3	few
TGTGCCAGCAGCTTTGGAGCGGGAGCATCCTACGAGCAGTACTTC	CASSFGAGASYEQYF	TRBD2	TRBV5-4	TRBJ2-7	.
TGCGCCAGCAGCTTGGCCGCAGGGTCCCGTTCGGGCTACACCTTC	CASSLAAGSRSGYTF	.	TRBV5-1	TRBJ1-2	.
TGTGCCAGCAGCTACATGGGACAGGGTCTCACTGAAGCTTTCTTT	CASSYMGQGLTEAFF	TRBD1	TRBV7-3	TRBJ1-1	.
TGTGCCAGTAGCTCGTCTAGCGGGAACTCCTACGAGCAGTACTTC	CASSSSSGNSYEQYF	TRBD2	TRBV19	TRBJ2-7	few
TGTGCCAGCAGCTCCCTAGACAGGGCACGGCCTGAAGCTTTCTTT	CASSSLDRARPEAFF	TRBD1	TRBV11-3	TRBJ1-1	.
TGTGCCAGCACCCCCAGCGGGGGCACAGATACGCAGTATTTT	CASTPSGGTDTQYF	TRBD2	TRBV6-6	TRBJ2-3	.
TGTGCCAGCAGCTGGGCCACCAATCAGCCCCAGCATTTT	CASSWATNQPQHF	.	TRBV5-4	TRBJ1-5	.
TGTGCCAGCAGCTTGGGGACAGGGTACTATGGCTACACCTTC	CASSLGTGYYGYTF	TRBD1	TRBV5-4	TRBJ1-2	.
TGTGCCAGTTGGACAGGGGGAGGAGGCTACACCTTC	CASWTGGGGYTF	TRBD1	TRBV19	TRBJ1-2	few
TGTGCCAGCATCCCACAGGGGGGAAATGAAAAACTGTTTTTT	CASIPQGGNEKLFF	TRBD1	TRBV2	TRBJ1-4	.
TGTGCCAGCAGCGTGGTAGCGGGATTCTCCTACAATGAGCAGTTCTTC	CASSVVAGFSYNEQFF	TRBD2	TRBV9	TRBJ2-1	.
TGTGCCAGCAGTTACGGGCAGGGTGCAGATACGCAGTATTTT	CASSYGQGADTQYF	.	TRBV6-6	TRBJ2-3	.
TGTGCCAGCAGCAAAGACAGCTATGGCTACACCTTC	CASSKDSYGYTF	.	TRBV5-4	TRBJ1-2	.
TGTGCCAGCAGTGGACAGGGGACAACTAATGAAAAACTGTTTTTT	CASSGQGTTNEKLFF	TRBD1	TRBV2	TRBJ1-4	.
TGCGCCAGCAGCCCGGACAGGGGAGACTATGGCTACACCTTC	CASSPDRGDYGYTF	TRBD1	TRBV5-1	TRBJ1-2	.
TGTGCCAGTAGTATAACAGGGGGCAATCAGCCCCAGCATTTT	CASSITGGNQPQHF	TRBD1	TRBV19	TRBJ1-5	.
TGTGCCAGCAGCCAGCATCCAGGGATGAACACTGAAGCTTTCTTT	CASSQHPGMNTEAFF	.	TRBV14	TRBJ1-1	.
TGTGCCAGCAGTGAGGATTATACGCGCGAGCAGTACTTC	CASSEDYTREQYF	.	TRBV6-5	TRBJ2-7	.